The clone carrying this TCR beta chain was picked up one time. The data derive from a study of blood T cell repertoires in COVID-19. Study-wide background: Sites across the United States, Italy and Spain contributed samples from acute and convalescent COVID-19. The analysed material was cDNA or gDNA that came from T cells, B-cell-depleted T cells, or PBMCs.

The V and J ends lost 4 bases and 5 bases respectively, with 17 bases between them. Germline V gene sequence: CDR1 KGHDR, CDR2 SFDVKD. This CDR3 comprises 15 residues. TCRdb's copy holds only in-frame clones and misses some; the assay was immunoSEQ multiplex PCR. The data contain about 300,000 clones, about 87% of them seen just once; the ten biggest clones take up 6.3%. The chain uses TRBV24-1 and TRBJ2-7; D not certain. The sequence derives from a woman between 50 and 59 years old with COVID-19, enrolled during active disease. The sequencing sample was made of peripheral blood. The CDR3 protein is CATSDSLRVLNEQYF. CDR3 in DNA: TGTGCCACCAGTGACAGCTTACGGGTATTGAACGAGCAGTACTTC.